The present entry profiles one TCR beta chain with its context. What it binds is unknown. The CDR3 end falls 3 residues outside the read, so it is completed with the germline J gene. Germline CDR1 is SEHNR and CDR2 is FQNEAQ (reference sequence). The CDR3 totals 13 residues. This sample stems from a study of T cell clonality in common variable immunodeficiency. Notes on the study in general: Repertoire-complication correlations in CVID were limited by patient heterogeneity. TCRbeta clonality was increased in CVID versus healthy controls.

Profiling relied on immunoSEQ multiplex PCR, and the TCRdb table lists in-frame clones only, not all of them. Observed in the sample are some 45,000 clones, none of them singletons. The receptor's source is a person aged 18 to 69 in good health. The rearrangement uses TRBV7-9 and TRBJ2-4; D perhaps matches TRBD1 (5 bases). Input material: peripheral blood mononuclear cells. The DNA read from the CDR3 is TGTGCCAGCAGCCTGGGGCTGAAATATGGT. Translation gives CASSLGLKYG. The full CDR3 is CASSLGLKYGQYF.